This T cell receptor (beta chain) is drawn from a study of CD8+ T cells in alopecia areata (dated by TCRdb to between 2017 and 2018). For the wider study: The treated patients took part in an open-label pilot trial in which moderate-to-severe alopecia areata was treated with oral tofacitinib at 5 to 10 mg twice daily. Tofacitinib was administered for 6 to 18 months, and 6 months of follow-up off drug were then conducted to assess delayed response and recurrence. In treated patients, disease severity was measured using the SALT score, which gives the percentage of scalp surface area affected. In both human patients and the C3H/HeJ mouse model, the study applied high-throughput TCRbeta sequencing to look at T cell clonal expansion in alopecia areata. Scalp tissue and sorted CD4+ and CD8+ peripheral blood T cells from patchy and totalis/universalis alopecia areata patients and from healthy controls were covered by human TCRbeta sequencing. Biopsies were taken from tofacitinib-treated patients at baseline and at 4 and 24 weeks of treatment, and a later scalp biopsy was taken in several of the tofacitinib-treated patients. Scalp clonality was compared among normal scalp (n=4), patchy alopecia areata scalp (n=8), and alopecia totalis/universalis scalp (n=8). RNA was extracted with the PAXgene miRNA kit for fixed scalp, the miRNeasy kit for PBMCs, and the RNeasy kit for mouse skin. immunoSEQ multiplex PCR using 35 Vbeta forward primers and 13 Jbeta reverse primers was used to amplify TCRbeta CDR3 regions. The research as a whole found: During tofacitinib treatment, many expanded lesional clones stuck around in both scalp and blood, and this persistence may partly explain why relapse happens after treatment is stopped. Because the treated cohort was small and included a single nonresponder, larger studies are needed to assess links between baseline CD8+ expansion and response. Tofacitinib significantly lowered scalp clonality and the number of expanded CD8+ clones among the top 100 scalp clones. Scalp TCR repertoire analysis is complicated because resident alphabeta T cells in normal human skin are also sequenced, whereas mouse skin is dominated by gammadelta T cells. Higher clonality and more expanded CD8+ clones were observed in lesional scalp than in normal scalp, particularly in alopecia totalis/universalis, a finding suggestive of antigenic drive. Shared TCR sequences between patients were less evident than in mice, which may be partly attributable to HLA diversity in the patient population.

According to the study, the label for this sample's time point signals: 24 weeks on oral tofacitinib. The label giving this sample's treatment or condition can be read as: oral pan-JAK inhibitor, 5-10 mg twice daily. Peripheral blood and lesional scalp punch biopsies were obtained from patients with alopecia areata. PBMCs were isolated by density centrifugation and stained for CD3, CD4 and CD8, after which CD4+ and CD8+ T cells were sorted on a FACSAria. The method was the immunoSEQ multiplex PCR assay. RNA was extracted from all samples and reverse transcribed into cDNA, which served as template for TCR sequencing. First-strand cDNA was synthesized using SuperScript III with a 2:1 mix of oligo-dT and random hexamers. A synthetic immune receptor repertoire was used to assess amplification bias, and residual bias was removed computationally. For the original study's pipeline: After raw reads were preprocessed to remove errors, the CDR3 was defined following IMGT conventions as running from the conserved cysteine to phenylalanine. Clonality was computed as 1 minus the Shannon entropy, with the entropy normalized by log2 of the number of productive unique TCRs. Scalp TCRbeta sequences were cross-referenced with sorted blood CD4 and CD8 repertoires so that the CD4 or CD8 identity of scalp clones could be inferred. The clones in this table, taken by TCRdb from immuneACCESS, are in-frame only. Not every clone is retained; where verified, under half of the shortfall comes from an unresolved V gene, and the cause of the rest is unknown. That table is the source of V, J and clone size, and D and trimming were worked out from the DNA. The sample table shows about 180,000 clones, and roughly 53% are seen once. About a tenth of the sample lies in the top ten.

A few counts support this clone. This clone's antigen is unknown. Base qualities are not provided; no much larger clone lies one nucleotide away. Specimen: CD8+ T cells sorted from blood, collected at week 24, from a patient treated with tofacitinib. The receptor was isolated from a human donor with alopecia areata.

The CDR3 here reads CASSIAGTRNTEAFF. At the DNA level, the sequence is TGTGCCAGTAGTATAGCCGGGACACGGAACACTGAAGCTTTCTTT. The chain uses TRBV19 and TRBJ1-1; TRBD1 is a possible D gene, resting on 6 matching bases. CDR1 and CDR2, per the germline V gene (reference sequence), are LNHDA and SQIVND. Trimming takes 1 base from V and 1 base from J, and the germline ends sit 10 bases apart. Measured from the cysteine to the phenylalanine, the CDR3 is 15 residues long. The read is trimmed to its CDR3 DNA, 45 bases read in frame from base 1.